A selection of T cell receptor beta chains follows, all from one sample in a study of blood T cell repertoires in COVID-19. The protocol was immunoSEQ multiplex PCR, while the TCRdb copy is restricted to in-frame clones and leaves out a portion. The table records under 140,000 clones, roughly 82% of them present only once. Source material: peripheral blood. The receptors originated from a woman aged 55-69 years with acute or convalescent COVID-19. Each CDR3 is given without its conserved first and last residue. Each record gives: V gene, J gene, CDR3 length, D gene, CDR3 protein. A D gene is named only where the DNA matches it firmly.

TRBV24-1	TRBJ2-7	14	TRBD1	ATSDAGTGEGYEQY
TRBV28	TRBJ2-5	16	TRBD1	ASSFPGQGGGGGRTQY
TRBV5-1	TRBJ1-1	15	TRBD1	ASSPNRDRGLITEAF
TRBV28	TRBJ1-5	13	-	ASSFGGSQGKTQH
TRBV29-1	TRBJ1-5	11	-	SVEEASNQPQH
TRBV3-1/TRBV3-2	TRBJ2-7	11	TRBD1	ASSYRGSYEQY
TRBV14	TRBJ1-2	11	TRBD1	ASSRRTGDGYT
TRBV29-1	TRBJ2-2	12	TRBD2	SVGGLGPAGELF
TRBV7-2	TRBJ1-4	9	-	ASSNRVKLF
TRBV30	TRBJ1-4	13	-	AWSVPDRGNEKLF
TRBV11-1	TRBJ1-5	11	-	ASSWTDNQPQH
TRBV27	TRBJ1-2	14	-	ASSSRQLHENYGYT
TRBV30	TRBJ1-2	13	TRBD1	AWSKTKGQGYGYT
TRBV2	TRBJ2-7	15	-	ASSFHNRDTTTYEQY
TRBV6-5	TRBJ1-6	12	-	ASSYEANDSPLH
TRBV4-1	TRBJ1-2	13	-	ASSQDWGPNYGYT
TRBV24-1	TRBJ1-5	13	TRBD1	ATSDTGTANQPQH
TRBV20-1	TRBJ1-2	10	-	SASRQTDGYT
TRBV9	TRBJ1-2	13	TRBD1	ASSPNVQGIYGYT
TRBV11-3	TRBJ1-2	12	TRBD1	ASSPQGARYGYT
TRBV24-1	TRBJ1-5	12	-	ATSDPGEHQPQH
TRBV7-9	TRBJ1-1	12	TRBD1	ASSLEVRGREAF
TRBV7-9	TRBJ1-3	14	TRBD1	ASSFRTGRPGNTIY
TRBV19	TRBJ1-3	14	-	ASINIASGSGNTIY
TRBV18	TRBJ2-5	13	-	ASSPQGTTGETQY
TRBV5-1	TRBJ1-2	11	TRBD1	ASSMGTGAGYT
TRBV10-3	TRBJ2-1	12	TRBD2	AISERGGDNEQF
TRBV6-5	TRBJ1-1	10	-	ASGWGTTEAF
TRBV28	TRBJ1-1	13	TRBD1	ASSLLQGQGGIAF
TRBV7-9	TRBJ1-6	15	-	ASSLADWGELGSPLH
TRBV30	TRBJ1-2	11	-	AWSRGVAYGYT
TRBV7-3	TRBJ2-1	14	-	ASSLRRGDSYNEQF
TRBV5-1	TRBJ2-5	15	TRBD2	ASSLGELAGVGETQY
TRBV7-9	TRBJ1-2	13	-	ASSSQAGRDYGYT
TRBV15	TRBJ1-1	13	-	ATSSLLGGRAEAF
TRBV12-3/TRBV12-4	TRBJ1-5	11	-	ASSLGRDEPQH
TRBV14	TRBJ2-7	15	-	ASSQEPLGDNAYEQY
TRBV7-2	TRBJ2-7	12	-	ASSLGGTSYEQY
TRBV5-1	TRBJ2-2	14	-	ASSSVGTSNTGELF
TRBV11-3	TRBJ1-2	14	TRBD1	ASSGETGGTLRSYT
TRBV5-4	TRBJ2-3	13	-	ASSSDMGTQYTQY
TRBV19	TRBJ1-3	10	-	ATGGGGNTIY
TRBV21-1	TRBJ1-1	19	-	ASSKGVGQKYLQYFNTEAF
TRBV7-6	TRBJ1-1	15	TRBD1	ASSLGTGASPNTEAF
TRBV11-2	TRBJ1-4	12	-	ASSFFIQNEKLF
TRBV5-4	TRBJ1-4	13	TRBD1	ASSLKGTGDEKLF
TRBV11-2	TRBJ1-1	12	-	ASSLGLRGIEAF
TRBV3-1/TRBV3-2	TRBJ1-4	13	-	ASSQETRYNEKLF